The 28 T cell receptor beta chains presented below share a single source sample, sequenced in a study of cytomegalovirus exposure and HLA in healthy donors. The PCR used 60 Vbeta and 13 Jbeta primers. This table comes from immunoSEQ multiplex PCR, and its TCRdb copy is limited to in-frame clones, with some not included. Among 180,000 or so clones listed, 77% were seen once. Material: PBMCs. These receptors all stem from a woman aged 55-69 years in good health and CMV-seropositive.

This clone has a handful of counts. The sample has other DNA sequences that encode this CDR3 too. The V gene is TRBV28, the J gene TRBJ1-2; D gene unclear. In germline, CDR1 is MDHEN, CDR2 SYDVKM. V was clipped by 2 bases and J by 2 bases, with 3 bases between them. The CDR3 has 12 residues. Here the CDR3 reads CASSLSNYGYTF. DNA for the CDR3: TGTGCCAGCAGTTTAAGCAACTATGGCTACACCTTC.

V gene TRBV7-9 combines with J gene TRBJ1-2; D call uncertain. V lost 3 bases to trimming and J lost 7 bases, with 21 bases between them. The CDR3 spans 16 residues. Germline CDR1 and CDR2: SEHNR and FQNEAQ (reference sequence). CDR3 loop: CASSFSPYRDSSGYTF. In DNA, the CDR3 is TGTGCCAGCAGCTTTTCCCCCTATCGAGACTCTTCTGGCTACACCTTC.

The gene calls are TRBV28 and TRBJ2-7; D possibly corresponds to TRBD1 (5 bases). The CDR3 totals 15 residues. The V gene's germline CDR1 is MDHEN and CDR2 SYDVKM. Trimming pared 3 bases from V and 2 bases from J, leaving 14 bases between. The CDR3 protein is CASSFYGPGTYEQYF. The CDR3 bases are TGTGCCAGCAGTTTCTACGGTCCAGGGACCTACGAGCAGTACTTC.

The V call is TRBV18, the J call TRBJ1-2, with D uncertain. This CDR3 is built from 16 residues. V was cut by 1 base and J by 1 base, with 13 bases left in between. Germline V gene lookup returns CDR1 KGHSH and CDR2 LQKENI. Here the CDR3 DNA reads TGTGCCAGCTCACCACAGCGGGCCGAAATTAACTATGGCTACACCTTC. Translation gives CASSPQRAEINYGYTF.

The CDR3, as DNA: TGTGCCAGCAGTGAAGCGCGGGGGAGGTACGAGCAGTACTTC. This encodes CASSEARGRYEQYF. This chain joins TRBV2 and TRBJ2-7; 7 nucleotides match TRBD2. Germline CDR1 SNHLY, CDR2 FYNNEI. V dropped 0 bases and J dropped 4; count of bases not matched to a gene: 3. This CDR3 has 14 residues.

V and J are TRBV5-1 and TRBJ2-5; D remains ambiguous. CDR1 and CDR2 from the germline V gene are SGHRS and YFSETQ. The germline V and J ends were trimmed by 1 base and 5 bases, with 15 bases remaining between them. CDR3 length: 15 residues. The CDR3 sequence: CASSLTAQARETQYF. CDR3 sequence (DNA): TGCGCCAGCAGCTTGACGGCTCAGGCCCGGGAGACCCAGTACTTC.

The rearrangement uses TRBV5-1 and TRBJ1-4; perhaps TRBD1 as D (6 bases). V was clipped by 0 bases and J by 8 bases, with 17 bases between them. The CDR3 is 16 residues long. CDR1 and CDR2 from the germline V gene are SGHRS and YFSETQ. The CDR3 nucleotides are TGCGCCAGCAGCTTGGGCCCCGGCGGGGGCGGAGAAAAACTGTTTTTT. Translating gives CASSLGPGGGGEKLFF.

The chain uses TRBV7-9 and TRBJ2-5; D gene uncertain. Germline V gives CDR1 SEHNR, CDR2 FQNEAQ (reference sequence). V was pared by 5 bases and J by 4 bases, with 11 bases between. The CDR3 is 13 amino acids. The CDR3 here is CASSAEAIETQYF. The CDR3 nucleotides are TGTGCCAGCAGCGCGGAAGCTATAGAGACCCAGTACTTC.

This chain connects TRBV10-3 to TRBJ2-3; D gene unclear. Trimming removed 3 bases at V and 0 bases at J, with 7 bases between. The CDR3 covers 14 residues. Per germline, CDR1 ENHRY and CDR2 SYGVKD. CDR3 region: CAISEHSSTDTQYF. CDR3 in DNA: TGTGCCATCAGTGAACACAGCAGCACAGATACGCAGTATTTT.

In regard to this clone: One end of the junction varies from germline; a read error may be responsible. This sequence joins TRBV19 and TRBJ2-4, with 7 bases matching TRBD1. The germline CDR1 and CDR2 sequences are LNHDA and SQIVND (reference sequence). The CDR3 consists of 14 residues. In DNA, the CDR3 is TGTGCCAGTAGTATAGATTACAGGGGCAACAGTCAGTACTTC. Residues: CASSIDYRGNSQYF.

The CDR3 DNA reads TGTGCCATCAGTGAGTCGAAGGGTAGCGGGAGTGGGACAGATACGCAGTATTTT. Amino acid sequence: CAISESKGSGSGTDTQYF. The rearrangement links TRBV10-3 to TRBJ2-3; 9 nucleotides match TRBD2. This CDR3 region has 18 residues. The germline V gene has CDR1 ENHRY and CDR2 SYGVKD. V trimming: 0 bases; J trimming: 3 bases; junction bases outside the gene matches: 10.

The rearrangement uses TRBV27 and TRBJ1-2; D unclear. Deletions cut 1 base from V and 4 bases from J, with 16 bases between. Germline loops: CDR1 MNHEY, CDR2 SMNVEV (reference sequence). The CDR3 consists of 16 residues. The CDR3 sequence: CASSLWADKSSYGYTF. The CDR3 DNA follows: TGTGCCAGCAGTTTATGGGCAGATAAAAGTTCCTATGGCTACACCTTC.

V and J are TRBV7-9 and TRBJ2-7, with D tentatively TRBD2 (6 bases). The CDR3 runs to 13 residues. Germline loops: CDR1 SEHNR, CDR2 FQNEAQ (reference sequence). V lost 5 bases, J lost 7 bases, and 15 bases lay in between. This CDR3 reads CASSLGGYGEQYF. The CDR3 region has the DNA TGTGCCAGCAGCCTAGGAGGGTATGGTGAGCAGTACTTC.

The chain links TRBV5-8 to TRBJ1-5; 7 bases are a match to TRBD1. CDR1 is SGHTS, CDR2 YDEGEE, per germline. The CDR3 runs 14 residues. J lost 3 bases, V lost 4 bases, and 4 bases had no gene match. CDR3 in amino acids: CASSPGTANQPQHF. CDR3 sequence (DNA): TGTGCCAGCAGCCCGGGGACAGCCAATCAGCCCCAGCATTTT.

V gene TRBV27 combines with J gene TRBJ2-2; a possible D gene is TRBD1 (6 bases). V was clipped by 8 bases and J by 0 bases, with 22 bases between them. CDR3 length: 18 amino acids. Per the germline V gene, CDR1 is MNHEY and CDR2 is SMNVEV (reference sequence). This CDR3 reads CASLRESVRQANTGELFF. The DNA of the CDR3 is TGTGCCAGCCTTCGCGAGAGTGTCCGACAGGCGAACACCGGGGAGCTGTTTTTT.

Notes on this clone: One end of the junction fails to match germline, which may point to a read error. This chain uses TRBV20-1 with TRBJ2-7; TRBD1 is a possible D gene (6 bases). CDR1 and CDR2 from the germline V gene are DFQATT and SNEGSKA (reference sequence). This CDR3 has 11 residues. CDR3 region: CSARDLDSSNF. The CDR3 DNA is TGCAGTGCTAGAGATCTGGACAGTAGTAACTTC.

The rearrangement joins TRBV29-1 to TRBJ1-2, with 8 bases identical to TRBD1. Germline lookup yields CDR1 SQVTM and CDR2 ANQGSEA. Losses at the gene ends were 3 bases for V and 2 bases for J; bases not matched to a gene: 8. The CDR3 sequence is 15 residues long. The CDR3 loop reads CSVEGQVDENYGYTF. CDR3 coding DNA: TGCAGCGTTGAGGGACAGGTTGATGAAAACTATGGCTACACCTTC.

The chain joins TRBV25-1 to TRBJ2-5; D may be TRBD1 (6 bases). V dropped 6 bases and J dropped 0 bases, with 11 bases sitting between them. This CDR3 spans 14 amino acids. Germline V gives CDR1 MGHDK, CDR2 SYGVNS. Here the CDR3 reads CASRTNRDQETQYF. As DNA, the CDR3 is TGTGCCAGCAGGACCAACAGGGACCAAGAGACCCAGTACTTC. The full variable domain, completed using reference TRBV25-1 and TRBJ2-5, is EADIYQTPRYLVIGTGKKITLECSQTMGHDKMYWYQQDPGMELHLIHYSYGVNSTEKGDLSSESTVSRIRTEHFPLTLESARPSHTSQYLCASRTNRDQETQYFGPGTRLLVL.

The rearrangement uses TRBV6-4 and TRBJ2-3, with D possibly matching TRBD2 (7 bases). Germline V gene lookup returns CDR1 MRHNA and CDR2 SNTAGT. The CDR3 is 15 amino acids. V lost 6 bases to trimming and J lost 1 base, with 14 bases between them. CDR3 sequence (DNA): TGTGCCAGCAGCTACAGGGCGGGAGGCACAGATACGCAGTATTTT. It codes for CASSYRAGGTDTQYF.

About this clone: Germline is not matched at one junction end, which may reflect a read error. The rearrangement uses TRBV19 and TRBJ2-6; TRBD1 might be the D (5 bases). Germline lookup yields CDR1 LNHDA and CDR2 SQIVND (reference sequence). This CDR3 is 16 amino acids long. The CDR3 nucleotides are TGTGCCAGTAGTATACTGGGGAACCCTGGGGCCAACGGCCTGACTTTC. Its protein product is CASSILGNPGANGLTF. Based on the CDR3 plus reference TRBV19 and TRBJ2-6, the full variable domain is DGGITQSPKYLFRKEGQNVTLSCEQNLNHDAMYWYRQDPGQGLRLIYYSQIVNDFQKGDIAEGYSVSREKKESFPLTVTSAQKNPTAFYLCASSILGNPGANGLTFGAGSRLTVL.

This chain uses TRBV7-3 with TRBJ2-5; 7 bases are a match to TRBD2. This CDR3 contains 13 residues. Germline assignment: CDR1 SGHTA and CDR2 FQGTGA. V trimming: 4 bases; J trimming: 5 bases; junction bases outside the gene matches: 4. The CDR3 DNA reads as TGTGCCAGCAGCTCAACTAGCGCGGAGACCCAGTACTTC. It specifies CASSSTSAETQYF. Variable domain in full (rest from reference TRBV7-3 and TRBJ2-5): GAGVSQTPSNKVTEKGKYVELRCDPISGHTALYWYRQSLGQGPEFLIYFQGTGAADDSGLPNDRFFAVRPEGSVSTLKIQRTERGDSAVYLCASSSTSAETQYFGPGTRLLVL.

This chain joins TRBV7-8 and TRBJ2-7, with 14 bases matching TRBD2. This CDR3 has 16 amino acids. CDR1 and CDR2 from the germline V gene are SGHVS and FQNEAQ. The J segment lost 4 bases and the V segment lost 4 bases, leaving 6 bases of the junction unmatched. The CDR3 sequence: CASSSGTSGSVYEQYF. DNA of the CDR3: TGTGCCAGCAGCTCAGGGACTAGCGGGAGCGTATACGAGCAGTACTTC.

The V gene is TRBV4-3, the J gene TRBJ2-1, with 7 bases fitting TRBD2. Germline values: CDR1 LGHNA, CDR2 YSLEER. J was trimmed by 10 bases and V by 3 bases; bases with no gene match: 12. The CDR3 length is 15 residues. In DNA form, the CDR3 reads TGCGCCAGCAGCCAGGACTCGGGACTGGGGGGGGAGCAGTTCTTC. This encodes CASSQDSGLGGEQFF.

This chain joins TRBV13 and TRBJ2-3, with 8 positions matching TRBD2. The V gene's germline CDR1 is PRHDT and CDR2 FYEKMQ (reference sequence). CDR3 length equals 15 residues. Losses at the gene ends were 4 bases for V and 4 bases for J; bases not matched to a gene: 7. The CDR3 DNA follows: TGTGCCAGCAGCTCGGGACTAGGGGGAGCAGATACGCAGTATTTT. Protein sequence: CASSSGLGGADTQYF. The full variable domain, with the rest looked up from reference TRBV13 and TRBJ2-3, is AAGVIQSPRHLIKEKRETATLKCYPIPRHDTVYWYQQGPGQDPQFLISFYEKMQSDKGSIPDRFSAQQFSDYHSELNMSSLELGDSALYFCASSSGLGGADTQYFGPGTRLTVL.

In the case of this clone: One end of the junction varies from germline; a read error may be responsible. The same CDR3 can be traced to other DNA sequences in this sample. The chain combines TRBV9 with TRBJ2-3; 7 bases line up with TRBD2. Germline-derived CDR1 and CDR2 are SGDLS and YYNGEE. CDR3 size: 16 residues. The CDR3: CASSVAAGEYTDTQYF. The CDR3 DNA follows: TGTGCCAGCAGTGTAGCCGCGGGAGAGTACACAGATACGCAGTATTTT.

Here the CDR3 DNA reads TGTGCCAGCAGCTTACCAGCCGCAGGGGCGCTTCCCGTACCTAACTATGGCTACACCTTC. Translated, it gives CASSLPAAGALPVPNYGYTF. This chain links TRBV7-3 with TRBJ1-2, with D perhaps matching TRBD1 (6 bases). V lost 2 bases and J lost 0, with 25 bases in between. CDR3 size: 20 residues. CDR1 and CDR2 (germline): SGHTA, FQGTGA. The complete variable domain, with remaining parts taken from reference TRBV7-3 and TRBJ1-2, reads GAGVSQTPSNKVTEKGKYVELRCDPISGHTALYWYRQSLGQGPEFLIYFQGTGAADDSGLPNDRFFAVRPEGSVSTLKIQRTERGDSAVYLCASSLPAAGALPVPNYGYTFGSGTRLTVV.

The chain links TRBV18 to TRBJ1-2; 7 bases map to TRBD1. This CDR3 is built from 17 residues. V shed 0 bases and J 8 bases; nucleotides not matched to a gene: 15. Germline CDR1 and CDR2: KGHSH and LQKENI. In DNA, the CDR3 is TGTGCCAGCTCACCACCGGTGGGACAGTCCATCCGTGGCGGCTACACCTTC. This encodes CASSPPVGQSIRGGYTF.

The V gene is TRBV6-5, the J gene TRBJ2-3, with 9 bases matching TRBD2. With 6 bases clipped from V and 4 bases from J, the junction kept 8 bases outside the gene matches. Germline V gene data show CDR1 as MNHEY and CDR2 as SVGAGI. The CDR3 extends over 15 amino acids. For the CDR3, the DNA is TGTGCCAGCAGCTTAGCGGGAGAACGGGCAGATACGCAGTATTTT. This encodes CASSLAGERADTQYF.